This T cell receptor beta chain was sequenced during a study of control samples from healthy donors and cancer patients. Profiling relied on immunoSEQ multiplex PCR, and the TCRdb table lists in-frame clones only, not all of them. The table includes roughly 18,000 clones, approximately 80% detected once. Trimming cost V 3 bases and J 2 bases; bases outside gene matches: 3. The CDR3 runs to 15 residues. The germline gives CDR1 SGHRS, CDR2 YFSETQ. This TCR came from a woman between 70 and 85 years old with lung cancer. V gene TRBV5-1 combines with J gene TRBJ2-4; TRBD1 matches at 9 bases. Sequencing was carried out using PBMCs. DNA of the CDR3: TGCGCCAGCAGCTCGGGACAGGGACCCAAAAACATTCAGTACTTC. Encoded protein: CASSSGQGPKNIQYF. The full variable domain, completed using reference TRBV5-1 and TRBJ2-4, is KAGVTQTPRYLIKTRGQQVTLSCSPISGHRSVSWYQQTPGQGLQFLFEYFSETQRNKGNFPGRFSGRQFSNSRSEMNVSTLELGDSALYLCASSSGQGPKNIQYFGAGTRLSVL.